One and the same sample provided the 12 T cell receptor beta chains below, sequenced in a study of blood T cell repertoires in COVID-19. Using immunoSEQ multiplex PCR, the repertoire was profiled, and TCRdb retains in-frame clones only, with some absent. The data show about 200,000 clones, roughly 91% seen once. Sequencing was done on a sample of peripheral blood. The receptors derive from a human donor in a cohort sampled during active COVID-19.

CDR3 sequence: CASSPSSTDTQYF. CDR3 nucleotides: TGTGCCAGCAGCCCTAGTAGTACAGATACGCAGTATTTT. J is TRBJ2-3 and V is TRBV7-2; D is unresolved. V lost 5 bases, J lost 3 bases, and 9 bases lay in between. Germline V gives CDR1 SGHTA, CDR2 FQGNSA. The CDR3 runs 13 residues.

This sequence joins TRBV30 and TRBJ1-3; D remains ambiguous. CDR3 length equals 13 residues. CDR1 is GTSNPN, CDR2 SVGIG, per germline (reference sequence). Trimming shortened V by 3 bases and J by 5 bases, and 11 bases separated the two germline ends. This CDR3 reads CAWRFGERNTIYF. The DNA of the CDR3 is TGTGCCTGGAGATTTGGGGAGAGAAACACCATATATTTT.

The V gene is TRBV5-1, the J gene TRBJ1-4; perhaps TRBD1 as D (5 bases). Germline V gives CDR1 SGHRS, CDR2 YFSETQ. Between the trimmed V and J ends, which lost 3 bases and 7 bases, there was a span of 13 bases. This CDR3 region has 14 residues. CDR3 sequence (DNA): TGCGCCAGCAGCTCGCAGGGTGTGGGTGAAAAACTGTTTTTT. It specifies CASSSQGVGEKLFF.

The genes are TRBV4-1 and TRBJ1-2, with 7 nucleotides matching TRBD1. Germline CDR1 reads MGHRA; CDR2 reads YSYEKL. Losses at the gene ends were 3 bases for V and 8 bases for J; bases not matched to a gene: 6. CDR3 length equals 13 residues. The CDR3 loop is CASSHDRDGGYTF. The DNA for the CDR3 is TGCGCCAGCAGCCACGACAGGGATGGAGGCTACACCTTC.

This clone was detected a few times. The J gene is TRBJ2-1, the V gene TRBV6-4; D remains unclear. The V end lost 3 bases, the J end lost 5 bases, and 11 bases lay between the germline ends. This CDR3 comprises 14 residues. Germline V gene data show CDR1 as MRHNA and CDR2 as SNTAGT. CDR3 in DNA: TGTGCCAGCAGTGAAACCGCGAAGAACAATGAGCAGTTCTTC. Amino acid sequence: CASSETAKNNEQFF.

This clone turned up a few times. The genes are TRBV11-2 and TRBJ2-5; 9 bases fit TRBD2. Germline V gives CDR1 SGHAT, CDR2 FQNNGV. V was clipped by 1 base and J by 2 bases; unmatched bases: 5. The CDR3 contains 16 residues. The CDR3 reads CASSLVGSGGQETQYF. CDR3 nucleotides: TGTGCCAGCAGCTTAGTTGGTAGCGGGGGACAAGAGACCCAGTACTTC.

The genes are TRBV9 and TRBJ1-1; D is ambiguous. V shed 0 bases and J shed 6 bases, with 9 bases lying between them. The CDR3 spans 13 residues. Germline V gives CDR1 SGDLS, CDR2 YYNGEE. The DNA for the CDR3 is TGTGCCAGCAGCGTAGGAGGAGAGGCTGAAGCTTTCTTT. Translation gives CASSVGGEAEAFF.

The CDR3 here is CAWSALRGGETQYF. The CDR3 region has the DNA TGTGCCTGGAGTGCCCTCAGGGGCGGGGAGACCCAGTACTTC. The chain links TRBV30 to TRBJ2-5; possibly TRBD1 for D (6 bases). Germline values: CDR1 GTSNPN, CDR2 SVGIG (reference sequence). The V end lost 1 base, the J end lost 5 bases, and 14 bases lay between the germline ends. The CDR3 is made up of 14 amino acids.

The chain links TRBV5-1 to TRBJ2-1, with 12 positions matching TRBD2. Germline V gives CDR1 SGHRS, CDR2 YFSETQ. With 4 bases clipped from V and 5 bases from J, the junction kept 10 bases outside the gene matches. The CDR3 extends over 17 amino acids. The CDR3 sequence is CASSETTSGRMDNEQFF. CDR3 DNA: TGCGCCAGCAGCGAAACGACTAGCGGGAGAATGGACAATGAGCAGTTCTTC.

This chain connects TRBV25-1 to TRBJ2-1; D remains ambiguous. The CDR3 loop spans 13 amino acids. V lost 5 bases, J lost 8 bases, and 13 bases lay in between. Per the germline V gene, CDR1 is MGHDK and CDR2 is SYGVNS. CDR3 sequence (DNA): TGTGCCAGCAGTCGCGTCAATCGGGATGAGCAGTTCTTC. Translating gives CASSRVNRDEQFF.

V and J are TRBV5-1 and TRBJ1-1, with TRBD1 matching 10 bases. This CDR3 region has 18 residues. Losses at the gene ends were 4 bases for V and 3 bases for J; bases not matched to a gene: 15. Germline V gene data show CDR1 as SGHRS and CDR2 as YFSETQ. CDR3 sequence: CASSLHPLDRGPDTEAFF. CDR3 nucleotides: TGCGCCAGCAGCCTACACCCCCTAGACAGGGGGCCGGACACTGAAGCTTTCTTT.

V is TRBV27 and J is TRBJ1-1; 7 bases line up with TRBD1. This CDR3 is 13 amino acids long. From germline, CDR1 is MNHEY and CDR2 SMNVEV (reference sequence). Losses at the gene ends were 6 bases for V and 0 bases for J; bases not matched to a gene: 1. The CDR3 region has the DNA TGTGCCAGCAGACAGGGGATGAACACTGAAGCTTTCTTT. Its protein product is CASRQGMNTEAFF.